This TCR beta chain comes out of a study of a mutant IDH1 vaccine in newly diagnosed glioma. The table came from immunoSEQ multiplex PCR; TCRdb's copy has only in-frame clones and leaves some out. There are fewer than 85,000 clones in the sample; roughly 85% occur only once, and 2.9% lies in the top ten. Described time point: baseline, week 1 (first vaccination visit). As to treatment: pre-vaccination baseline after standard-of-care therapy. Patients carried new grade 3 or 4 IDH1-mutant astrocytomas lacking nuclear ATRX. V was clipped by 4 bases and J by 3 bases, with 13 bases between them. Per germline, CDR1 SQVTM and CDR2 ANQGSEA. The CDR3 length is 13 residues. The study's findings and limits: Apparently unrelated to pseudoprogression were changes in the top peripheral T cell clonotypes.

Note on this clone: Its antigen is currently unknown.

The receptor was isolated from a young man with glioma. Sequencing used PBMCs, obtained from a glioma patient treated with radiotherapy, temozolomide or both. The rearrangement joins TRBV29-1 to TRBJ2-7; the D gene could be TRBD1 or TRBD2 (6 bases each). The CDR3 sequence is CSVGGEGGYEQYF. The CDR3 DNA reads TGCAGCGTTGGGGGAGAGGGGGGCTACGAGCAGTACTTC.